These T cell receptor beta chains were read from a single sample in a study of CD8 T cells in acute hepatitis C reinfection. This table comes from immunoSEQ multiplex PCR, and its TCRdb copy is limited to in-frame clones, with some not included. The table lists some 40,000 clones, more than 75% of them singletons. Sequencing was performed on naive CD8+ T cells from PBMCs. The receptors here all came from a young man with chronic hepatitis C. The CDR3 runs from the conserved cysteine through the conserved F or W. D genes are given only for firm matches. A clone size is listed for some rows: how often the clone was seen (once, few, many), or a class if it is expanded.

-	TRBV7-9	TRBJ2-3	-	CASSYEMRTDTQYF	TGTGCCAGCAGCTATGAAATGCGTACAGATACGCAGTATTTT
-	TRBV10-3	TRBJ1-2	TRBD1	CAISPSGTVSGYTF	TGTGCCATCAGTCCTTCAGGGACAGTCAGCGGCTACACCTTC
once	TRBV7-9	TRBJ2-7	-	CASSVGGYEQYF	TGTGCCAGCAGCGTTGGGGGCTACGAGCAGTACTTC
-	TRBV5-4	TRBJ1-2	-	CASSSGTTNYGYTF	TGTGCCAGCAGCTCGGGAACAACTAACTATGGCTACACCTTC
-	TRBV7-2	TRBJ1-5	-	CASSLGGVNQPQHF	TGTGCCAGCAGCTTAGGGGGCGTTAATCAGCCCCAGCATTTT
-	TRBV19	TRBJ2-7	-	CASSIRSAFEQYF	TGTGCCAGTAGTATACGGTCAGCGTTCGAGCAGTACTTC
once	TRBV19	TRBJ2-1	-	CASSRGSYNEQFF	TGTGCCAGTAGTAGGGGCTCCTACAATGAGCAGTTCTTC
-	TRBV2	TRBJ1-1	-	CASSVFGLLNTEAFF	TGTGCCAGCAGTGTGTTCGGGCTGTTGAACACTGAAGCTTTCTTT
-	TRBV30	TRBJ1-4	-	CAWSSGVEEKLFF	TGTGCCTGGAGTAGTGGGGTGGAAGAAAAACTGTTTTTT
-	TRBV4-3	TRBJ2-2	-	CASSQDQGPVGELFF	TGCGCCAGCAGCCAAGATCAGGGGCCGGTCGGGGAGCTGTTTTTT
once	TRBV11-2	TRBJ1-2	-	CASSLDLWGYTF	TGTGCCAGCAGCTTAGATTTATGGGGCTACACCTTC
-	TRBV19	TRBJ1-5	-	CASSDIAGNQPQHF	TGTGCCAGTAGTGACATAGCCGGCAATCAGCCCCAGCATTTT
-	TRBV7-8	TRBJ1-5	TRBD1	CASSTDRAQPQHF	TGTGCCAGCAGCACGGACAGGGCTCAGCCCCAGCATTTT
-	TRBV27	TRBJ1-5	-	CASSLGGASQPQHF	TGTGCCAGCAGTTTGGGGGGGGCAAGTCAGCCCCAGCATTTT
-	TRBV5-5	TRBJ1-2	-	CASSLFQGGGGVGYTF	TGTGCCAGCAGCTTGTTCCAAGGTGGGGGTGGTGTTGGCTACACCTTC
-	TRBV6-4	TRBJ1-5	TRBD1	CASSDTGTVCFQPQHF	TGTGCCAGCAGTGACACAGGGACAGTTTGTTTTCAGCCCCAGCATTTT
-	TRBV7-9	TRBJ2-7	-	CASSLEYEQYF	TGTGCCAGCAGCTTAGAATACGAGCAGTACTTC
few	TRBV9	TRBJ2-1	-	CASSVELWSEQFF	TGTGCCAGCAGCGTAGAGTTGTGGAGTGAGCAGTTCTTC
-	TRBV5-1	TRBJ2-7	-	CASSLASDYEQYF	TGCGCCAGCAGCTTGGCGTCAGACTACGAGCAGTACTTC
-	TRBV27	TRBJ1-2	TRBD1	CASSITGGGYGYTF	TGTGCCAGCAGTATAACAGGGGGCGGCTATGGCTACACCTTC
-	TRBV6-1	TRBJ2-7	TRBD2	CASSEEAAGTYEQYF	TGTGCCAGCAGTGAGGAGGCAGCGGGGACCTACGAGCAGTACTTC
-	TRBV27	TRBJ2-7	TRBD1	CASSFQGQGSYEQYF	TGTGCCAGCAGTTTCCAGGGACAGGGGTCCTACGAGCAGTACTTC
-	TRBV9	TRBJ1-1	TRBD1	CASSPGTGIFAFF	TGTGCCAGCAGCCCCGGGACAGGGATTTTCGCTTTCTTT
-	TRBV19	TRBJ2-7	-	CASSRGTGFDYEQYF	TGTGCCAGTAGTAGGGGGACGGGCTTTGACTACGAGCAGTACTTC
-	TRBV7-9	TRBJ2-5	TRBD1	CASSPKAANRGRETQYF	TGTGCCAGCAGCCCTAAGGCGGCTAACAGGGGGCGAGAGACCCAGTACTTC
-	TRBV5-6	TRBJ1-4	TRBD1	CASSPGQGEKLFF	TGTGCCAGCAGCCCGGGACAGGGGGAAAAACTGTTTTTT
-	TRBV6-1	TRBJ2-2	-	CASSENFKEQALPDTGELFF	TGTGCCAGCAGTGAAAATTTTAAGGAACAGGCACTCCCCGACACCGGGGAGCTGTTTTTT